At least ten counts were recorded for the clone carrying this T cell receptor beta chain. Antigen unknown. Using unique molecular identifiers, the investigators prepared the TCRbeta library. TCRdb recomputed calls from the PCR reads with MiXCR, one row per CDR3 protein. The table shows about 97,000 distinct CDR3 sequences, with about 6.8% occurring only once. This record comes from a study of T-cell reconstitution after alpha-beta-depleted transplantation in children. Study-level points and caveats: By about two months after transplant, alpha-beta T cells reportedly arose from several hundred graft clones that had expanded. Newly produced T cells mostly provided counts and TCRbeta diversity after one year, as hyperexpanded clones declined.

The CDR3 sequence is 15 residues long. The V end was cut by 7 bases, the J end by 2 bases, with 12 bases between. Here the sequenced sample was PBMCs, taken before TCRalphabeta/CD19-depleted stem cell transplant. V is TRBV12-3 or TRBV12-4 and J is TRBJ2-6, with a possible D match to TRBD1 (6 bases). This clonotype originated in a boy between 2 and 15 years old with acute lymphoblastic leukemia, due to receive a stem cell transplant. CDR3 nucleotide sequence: TGTGCCAGCACCAAGACAGGAACTGGGGCCAACGTCCTGACTTTC. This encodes CASTKTGTGANVLTF.